This TCR beta chain was profiled in a study of T cell repertoires in cytomegalovirus infection. Study-level information: It can be stated that public TCR beta signatures indicated CMV infection as well as a matching HLA type.

In regard to this clonotype: Its antigen is unknown.

Study observations and caveats: Frequencies of public TCR beta families were cumulated, and this identified carriers of CMV plus the relevant HLA. Ex vivo responses were dominated by HLA-C-restricted CMV-specific TCR beta clonotypes.

TCRdb reanalysed the reads using MiXCR and keeps one entry per CDR3 protein. The sample contains roughly 760,000 distinct CDR3 sequences, 35% of which appear only once. Germline V CDR1 and CDR2: SGHRS, YFSETQ. V gave up 7 bases and J gave up 7 bases; unmatched junction bases: 10. This CDR3 contains 15 residues. The sequencing sample was made of PBMCs. The chain combines TRBV5-1 with TRBJ2-2; 10 bases fit TRBD2. The receptor was isolated from a human donor in good health (CMV status not recorded). Some clones in this sample may be carry-over from other donors' samples. The DNA of the CDR3 is TGCGCCAGCCACGAGCGGGAGGGCCAAGGCGGGGAGCTGTTTTTT. Amino acids: CASHEREGQGGELFF.